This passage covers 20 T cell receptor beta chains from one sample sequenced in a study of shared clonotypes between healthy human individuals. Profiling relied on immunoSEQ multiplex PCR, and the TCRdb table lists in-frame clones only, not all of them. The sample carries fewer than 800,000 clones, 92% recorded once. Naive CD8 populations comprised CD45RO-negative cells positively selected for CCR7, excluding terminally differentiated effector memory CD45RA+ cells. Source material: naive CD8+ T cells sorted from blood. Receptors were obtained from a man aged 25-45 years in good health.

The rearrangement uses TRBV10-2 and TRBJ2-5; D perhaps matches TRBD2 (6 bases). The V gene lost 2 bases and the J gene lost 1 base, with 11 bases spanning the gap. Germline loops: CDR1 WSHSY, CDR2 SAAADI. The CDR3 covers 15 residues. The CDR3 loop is CASSEGGAGQETQYF. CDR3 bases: TGCGCCAGCAGTGAGGGCGGAGCGGGCCAAGAGACCCAGTACTTC.

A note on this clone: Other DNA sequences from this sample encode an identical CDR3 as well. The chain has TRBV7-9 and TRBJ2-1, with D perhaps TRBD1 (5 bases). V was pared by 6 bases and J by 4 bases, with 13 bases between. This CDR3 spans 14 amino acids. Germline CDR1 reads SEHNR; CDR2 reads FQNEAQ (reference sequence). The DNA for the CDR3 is TGTGCCAGCAGTCCACCAGGGATTTACAATGAGCAGTTCTTC. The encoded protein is CASSPPGIYNEQFF.

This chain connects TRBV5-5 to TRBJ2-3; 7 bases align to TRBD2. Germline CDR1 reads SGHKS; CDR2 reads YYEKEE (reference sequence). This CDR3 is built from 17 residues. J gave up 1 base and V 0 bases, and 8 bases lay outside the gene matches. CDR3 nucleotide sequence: TGTGCCAGCAGCTTGGCCGGAGGGGCGGGAGGCACAGATACGCAGTATTTT. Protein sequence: CASSLAGGAGGTDTQYF. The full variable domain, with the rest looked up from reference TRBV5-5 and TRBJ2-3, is DAGVTQSPTHLIKTRGQQVTLRCSPISGHKSVSWYQQVLGQGPQFIFQYYEKEERGRGNFPDRFSARQFPNYSSELNVNALLLGDSALYLCASSLAGGAGGTDTQYFGPGTRLTVL.

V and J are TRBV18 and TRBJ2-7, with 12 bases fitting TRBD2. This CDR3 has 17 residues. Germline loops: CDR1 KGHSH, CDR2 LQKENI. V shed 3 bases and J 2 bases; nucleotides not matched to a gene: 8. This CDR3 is CASSPQGRLAGAYEQYF. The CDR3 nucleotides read TGTGCCAGCTCACCTCAGGGTCGACTAGCGGGAGCCTACGAGCAGTACTTC.

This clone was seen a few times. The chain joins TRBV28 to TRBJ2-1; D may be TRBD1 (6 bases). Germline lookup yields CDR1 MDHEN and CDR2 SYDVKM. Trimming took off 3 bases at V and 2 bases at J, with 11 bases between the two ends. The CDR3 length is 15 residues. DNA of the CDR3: TGTGCCAGCAGTTTCCAGGGGACGGCCTACAATGAGCAGTTCTTC. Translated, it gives CASSFQGTAYNEQFF.

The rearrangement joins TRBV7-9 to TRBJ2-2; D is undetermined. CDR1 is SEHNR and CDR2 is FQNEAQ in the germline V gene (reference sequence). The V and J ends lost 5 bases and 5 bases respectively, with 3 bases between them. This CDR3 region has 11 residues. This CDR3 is CASSVTGELFF. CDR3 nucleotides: TGTGCCAGCAGCGTGACCGGGGAGCTGTTTTTT.

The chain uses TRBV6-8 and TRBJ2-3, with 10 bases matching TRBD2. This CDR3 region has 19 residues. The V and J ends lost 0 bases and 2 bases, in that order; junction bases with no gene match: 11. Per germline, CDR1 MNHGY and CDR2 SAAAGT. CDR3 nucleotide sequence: TGTGCCAGCAGTTACTCGAAGTCTGGAAGCGGGAGGGCCACAGATACGCAGTATTTT. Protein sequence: CASSYSKSGSGRATDTQYF.

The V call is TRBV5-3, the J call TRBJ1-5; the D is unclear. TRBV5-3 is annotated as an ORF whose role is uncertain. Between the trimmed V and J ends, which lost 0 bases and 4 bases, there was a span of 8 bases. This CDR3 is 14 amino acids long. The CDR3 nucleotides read TGTGCCAGAAGCTTGGGGCAGTCAAATCAGCCCCAGCATTTT. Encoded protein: CARSLGQSNQPQHF.

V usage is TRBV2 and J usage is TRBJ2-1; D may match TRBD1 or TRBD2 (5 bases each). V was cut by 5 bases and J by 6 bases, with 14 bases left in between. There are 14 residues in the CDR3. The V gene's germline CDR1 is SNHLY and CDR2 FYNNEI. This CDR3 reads CASSPIMGVNEQFF. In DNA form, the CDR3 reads TGTGCCAGCAGTCCGATAATGGGGGTCAATGAGCAGTTCTTC.

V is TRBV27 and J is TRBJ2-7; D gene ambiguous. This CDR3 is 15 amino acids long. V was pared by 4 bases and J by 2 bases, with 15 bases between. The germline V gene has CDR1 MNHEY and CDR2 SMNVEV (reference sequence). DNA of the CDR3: TGTGCCAGCAGTTCTCCGGTACGAGGTCCCTACGAGCAGTACTTC. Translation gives CASSSPVRGPYEQYF.

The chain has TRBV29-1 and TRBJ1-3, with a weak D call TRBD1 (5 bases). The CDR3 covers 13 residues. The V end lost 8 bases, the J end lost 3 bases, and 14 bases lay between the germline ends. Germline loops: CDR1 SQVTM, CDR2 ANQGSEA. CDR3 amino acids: CSSGGGDGNTIYF. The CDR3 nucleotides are TGCAGCTCCGGTGGAGGGGATGGAAACACCATATATTTT.

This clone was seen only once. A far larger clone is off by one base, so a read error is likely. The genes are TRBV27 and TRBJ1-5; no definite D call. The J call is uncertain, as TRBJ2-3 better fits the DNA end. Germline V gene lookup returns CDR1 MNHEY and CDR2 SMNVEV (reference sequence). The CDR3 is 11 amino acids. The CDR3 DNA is TGTGCCACCGGGTGGTTGCGGCCCCAGTATTTT. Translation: CATGWLRPQYF.

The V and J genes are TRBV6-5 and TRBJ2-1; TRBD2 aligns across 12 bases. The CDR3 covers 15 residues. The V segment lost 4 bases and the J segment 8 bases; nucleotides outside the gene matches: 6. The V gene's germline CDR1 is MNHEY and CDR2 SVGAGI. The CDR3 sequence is CASSFLAGGRDEQFF. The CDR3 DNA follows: TGTGCCAGCAGTTTCCTAGCGGGAGGGCGGGATGAGCAGTTCTTC.

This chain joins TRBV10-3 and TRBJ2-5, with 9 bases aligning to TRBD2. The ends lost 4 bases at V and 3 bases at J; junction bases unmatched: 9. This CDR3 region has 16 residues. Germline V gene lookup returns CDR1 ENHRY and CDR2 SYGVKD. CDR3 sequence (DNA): TGTGCCATCAGTGGGGCTAGCGGGATTGGGGAAGAGACCCAGTACTTC. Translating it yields CAISGASGIGEETQYF.

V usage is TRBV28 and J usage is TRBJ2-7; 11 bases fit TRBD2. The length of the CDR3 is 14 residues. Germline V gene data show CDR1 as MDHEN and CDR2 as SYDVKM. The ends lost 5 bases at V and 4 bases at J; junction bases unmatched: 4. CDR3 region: CASSTSGSGYEQYF. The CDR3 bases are TGTGCCAGCAGTACTAGCGGGAGCGGATACGAGCAGTACTTC.

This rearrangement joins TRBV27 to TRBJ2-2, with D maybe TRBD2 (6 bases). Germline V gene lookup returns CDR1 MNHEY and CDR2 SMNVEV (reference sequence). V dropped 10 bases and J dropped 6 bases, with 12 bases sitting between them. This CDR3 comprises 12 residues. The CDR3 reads CATRGLSGELFF. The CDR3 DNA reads TGTGCCACACGGGGACTCTCCGGGGAGCTGTTTTTT.

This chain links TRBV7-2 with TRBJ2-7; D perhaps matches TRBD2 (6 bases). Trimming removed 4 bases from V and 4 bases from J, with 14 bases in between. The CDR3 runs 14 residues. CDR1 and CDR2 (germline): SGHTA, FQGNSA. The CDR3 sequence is CASSSPGLPYEQYF. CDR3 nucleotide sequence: TGTGCCAGCAGCTCCCCGGGACTCCCTTACGAGCAGTACTTC.

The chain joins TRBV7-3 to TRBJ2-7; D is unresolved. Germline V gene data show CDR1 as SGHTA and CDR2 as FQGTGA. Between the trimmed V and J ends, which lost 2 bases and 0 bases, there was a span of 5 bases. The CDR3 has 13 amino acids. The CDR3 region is CASSLDGSYEQYF. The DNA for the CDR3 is TGTGCCAGCAGCTTAGACGGCTCCTACGAGCAGTACTTC. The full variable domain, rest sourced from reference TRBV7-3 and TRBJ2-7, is GAGVSQTPSNKVTEKGKYVELRCDPISGHTALYWYRQSLGQGPEFLIYFQGTGAADDSGLPNDRFFAVRPEGSVSTLKIQRTERGDSAVYLCASSLDGSYEQYFGPGTRLTVT.

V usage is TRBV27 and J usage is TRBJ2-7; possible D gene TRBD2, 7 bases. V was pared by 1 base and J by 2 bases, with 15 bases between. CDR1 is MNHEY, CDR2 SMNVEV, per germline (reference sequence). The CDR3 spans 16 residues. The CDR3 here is CASSLFGGLRPYEQYF. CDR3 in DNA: TGTGCCAGCAGTTTATTCGGGGGGCTCCGTCCCTACGAGCAGTACTTC.

CDR3 region: CASSSEGGLQGRAFF. The DNA for the CDR3 is TGTGCCAGCAGCTCTGAGGGCGGCCTACAAGGTCGGGCTTTCTTT. The chain is built from TRBV11-3 and TRBJ1-1; no reliable D call. CDR3 size: 15 residues. Germline V gene sequence: CDR1 SGHNT, CDR2 YENEEA. The ends were cut back, 4 bases at V and 11 bases at J, with 23 bases in the middle.